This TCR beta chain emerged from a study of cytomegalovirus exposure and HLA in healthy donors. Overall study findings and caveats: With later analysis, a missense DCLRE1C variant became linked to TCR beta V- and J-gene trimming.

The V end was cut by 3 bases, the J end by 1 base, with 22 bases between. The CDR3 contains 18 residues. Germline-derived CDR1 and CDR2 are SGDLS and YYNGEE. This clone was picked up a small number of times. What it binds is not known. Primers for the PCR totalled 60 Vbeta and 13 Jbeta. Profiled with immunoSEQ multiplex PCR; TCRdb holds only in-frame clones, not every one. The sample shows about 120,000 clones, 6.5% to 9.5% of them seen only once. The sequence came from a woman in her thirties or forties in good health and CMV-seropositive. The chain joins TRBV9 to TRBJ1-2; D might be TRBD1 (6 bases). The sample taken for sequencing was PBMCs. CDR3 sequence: CASSARIAGAGINYGYTF. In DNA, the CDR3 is TGTGCCAGCAGCGCCAGGATCGCAGGGGCTGGGATTAACTATGGCTACACCTTC.